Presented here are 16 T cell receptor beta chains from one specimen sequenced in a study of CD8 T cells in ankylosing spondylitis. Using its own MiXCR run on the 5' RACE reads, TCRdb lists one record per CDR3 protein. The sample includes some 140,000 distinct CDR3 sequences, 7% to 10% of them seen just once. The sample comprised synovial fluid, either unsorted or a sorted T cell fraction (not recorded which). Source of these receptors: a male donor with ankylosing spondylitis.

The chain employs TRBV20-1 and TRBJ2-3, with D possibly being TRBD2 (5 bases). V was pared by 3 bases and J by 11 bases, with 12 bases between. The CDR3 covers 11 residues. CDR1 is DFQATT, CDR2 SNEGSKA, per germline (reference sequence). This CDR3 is CSASFRGGQYF. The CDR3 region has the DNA TGCAGTGCTAGTTTCCGCGGAGGGCAGTATTTT.

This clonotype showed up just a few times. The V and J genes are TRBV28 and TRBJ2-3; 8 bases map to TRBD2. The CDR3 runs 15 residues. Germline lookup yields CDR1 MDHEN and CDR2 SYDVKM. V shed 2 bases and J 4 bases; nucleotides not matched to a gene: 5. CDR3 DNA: TGTGCCAGCAGTTTAGGAGCGGGAGAAGCAGATACGCAGTATTTT. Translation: CASSLGAGEADTQYF.

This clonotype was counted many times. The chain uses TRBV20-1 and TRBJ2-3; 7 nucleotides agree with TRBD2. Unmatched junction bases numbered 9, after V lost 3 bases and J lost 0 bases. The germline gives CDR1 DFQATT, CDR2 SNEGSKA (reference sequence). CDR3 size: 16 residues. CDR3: CSASTTSWGSTDTQYF. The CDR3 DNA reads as TGCAGTGCTAGTACGACTAGCTGGGGTAGCACAGATACGCAGTATTTT.

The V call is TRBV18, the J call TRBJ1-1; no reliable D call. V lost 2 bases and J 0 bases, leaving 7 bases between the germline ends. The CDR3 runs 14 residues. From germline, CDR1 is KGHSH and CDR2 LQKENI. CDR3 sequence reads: CASSPTGLNTEAFF. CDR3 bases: TGTGCCAGCTCACCAACGGGGTTGAACACTGAAGCTTTCTTT. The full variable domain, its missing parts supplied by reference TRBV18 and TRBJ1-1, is NAGVMQNPRHLVRRRGQEARLRCSPMKGHSHVYWYRQLPEEGLKFMVYLQKENIIDESGMPKERFSAEFPKEGPSILRIQQVVRGDSAAYFCASSPTGLNTEAFFGQGTRLTVV.

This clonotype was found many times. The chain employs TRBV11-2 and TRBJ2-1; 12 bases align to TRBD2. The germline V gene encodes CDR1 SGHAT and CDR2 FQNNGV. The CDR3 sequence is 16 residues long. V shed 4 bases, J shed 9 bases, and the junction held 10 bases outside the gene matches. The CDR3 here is CASSSPRLAGEGEQFF. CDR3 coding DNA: TGTGCCAGCAGCTCTCCGCGACTAGCGGGAGAGGGTGAGCAGTTCTTC.

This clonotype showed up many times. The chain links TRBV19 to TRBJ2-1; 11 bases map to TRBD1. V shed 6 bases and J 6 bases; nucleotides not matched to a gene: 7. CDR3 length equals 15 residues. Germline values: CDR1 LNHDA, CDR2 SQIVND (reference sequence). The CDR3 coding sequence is TGTGCCAGTAGACGGGGACAGGGGGTCGGCAATGAGCAGTTCTTC. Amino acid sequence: CASRRGQGVGNEQFF.

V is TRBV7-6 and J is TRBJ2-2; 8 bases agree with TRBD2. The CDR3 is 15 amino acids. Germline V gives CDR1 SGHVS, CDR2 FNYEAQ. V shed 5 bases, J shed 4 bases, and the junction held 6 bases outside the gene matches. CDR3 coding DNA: TGTGCCAGCAGCCCGATAAGCGGGAGCACCGGGGAGCTGTTTTTT. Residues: CASSPISGSTGELFF.

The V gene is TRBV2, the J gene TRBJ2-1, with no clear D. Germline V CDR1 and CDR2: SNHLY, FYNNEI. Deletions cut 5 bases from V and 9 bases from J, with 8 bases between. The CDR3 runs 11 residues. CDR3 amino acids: CASSKQFEQFF. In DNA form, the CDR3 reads TGTGCCAGCAGTAAACAATTTGAGCAGTTCTTC.

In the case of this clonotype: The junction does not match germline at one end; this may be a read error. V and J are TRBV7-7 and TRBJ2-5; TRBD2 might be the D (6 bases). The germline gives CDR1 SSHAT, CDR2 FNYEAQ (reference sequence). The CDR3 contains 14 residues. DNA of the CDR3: TGTGCTAGCAGCCCTCTAGCGTTCCGAGAGACCCAGTACTTC. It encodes CASSPLAFRETQYF.

This chain's CDR3 is CASSQDRQRDTGELFF. CDR3 coding DNA: TGCGCCAGCAGCCAAGACAGGCAAAGGGACACCGGGGAGCTGTTTTTT. This chain joins TRBV4-3 and TRBJ2-2; D gene ambiguous. V gave up 0 bases and J gave up 3 bases, with 11 bases separating them. Germline lookup yields CDR1 LGHNA and CDR2 YSLEER. This CDR3 spans 16 amino acids.

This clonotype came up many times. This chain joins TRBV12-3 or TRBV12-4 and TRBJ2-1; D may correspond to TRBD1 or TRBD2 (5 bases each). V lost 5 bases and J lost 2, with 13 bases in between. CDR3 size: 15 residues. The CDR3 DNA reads TGTGCCAGCAGTCCCGTGAGGGGTGCCTACAATGAGCAGTTCTTC. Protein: CASSPVRGAYNEQFF.

CDR3 sequence reads: CASSVETQGGKNEQFF. The CDR3 DNA sequence: TGTGCCAGCAGCGTAGAAACACAGGGGGGAAAAAATGAGCAGTTCTTC. The J gene is TRBJ2-1, the V gene TRBV9; 8 bases line up with TRBD1. V shed 0 bases, J shed 7 bases, and the junction held 9 bases outside the gene matches. This CDR3 contains 16 residues. The germline CDR1 and CDR2 sequences are SGDLS and YYNGEE.

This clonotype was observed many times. CDR3 bases: TGTGCCAGCAGCTTAACAGGGGGCGAGTACTTCGAGCAGTACTTC. As protein: CASSLTGGEYFEQYF. The chain is built from TRBV7-2 and TRBJ2-7, with 9 bases matching TRBD1. Germline V gives CDR1 SGHTA, CDR2 FQGNSA. CDR3 length: 15 amino acids. The ends lost 2 bases at V and 6 bases at J; junction bases unmatched: 8.

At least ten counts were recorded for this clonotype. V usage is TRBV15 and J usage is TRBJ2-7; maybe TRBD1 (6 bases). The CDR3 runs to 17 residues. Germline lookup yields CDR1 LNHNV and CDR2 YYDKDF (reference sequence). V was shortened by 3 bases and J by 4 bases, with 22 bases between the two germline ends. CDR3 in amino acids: CATSRHLSTDSPYEQYF. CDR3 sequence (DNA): TGTGCCACCAGCAGGCACCTCTCCACGGACAGTCCGTACGAGCAGTACTTC. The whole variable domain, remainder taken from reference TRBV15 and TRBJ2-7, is DAMVIQNPRYQVTQFGKPVTLSCSQTLNHNVMYWYQQKSSQAPKLLFHYYDKDFNNEADTPDNFQSRRPNTSFCFLDIRSPGLGDTAMYLCATSRHLSTDSPYEQYFGPGTRLTVT.

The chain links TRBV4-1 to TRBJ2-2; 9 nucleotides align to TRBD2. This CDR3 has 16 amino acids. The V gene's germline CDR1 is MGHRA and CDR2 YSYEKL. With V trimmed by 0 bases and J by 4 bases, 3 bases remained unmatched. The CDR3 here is CASSQDAGGLTGELFF. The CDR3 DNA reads TGCGCCAGCAGCCAAGACGCGGGAGGGCTCACCGGGGAGCTGTTTTTT.

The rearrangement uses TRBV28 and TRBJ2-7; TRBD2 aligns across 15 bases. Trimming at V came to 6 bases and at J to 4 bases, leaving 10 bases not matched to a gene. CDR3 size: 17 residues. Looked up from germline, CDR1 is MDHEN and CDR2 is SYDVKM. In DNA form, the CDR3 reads TGTGCCAGCAGGCCGGGACTAGCGGGAGGATCCGGTTACGAGCAGTACTTC. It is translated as CASRPGLAGGSGYEQYF.